The next 4 T cell receptor beta chains were all read from a single sample in a study of cytomegalovirus exposure and HLA in healthy donors. The PCR used 60 Vbeta and 13 Jbeta primers. Sequencing used immunoSEQ multiplex PCR; TCRdb keeps in-frame clones, though not all of them. The sample includes 100,000 to 140,000 clones, around 76% seen only once; the top ten take roughly 2.7%. Sequenced material: PBMCs. The receptors shown here come from a man aged 25-45 years in good health and CMV-seropositive.

The gene calls are TRBV2 and TRBJ1-2, with D unclear. The CDR3 length is 12 residues. Germline-derived CDR1 and CDR2 are SNHLY and FYNNEI. V dropped 6 bases and J dropped 2 bases, with 7 bases sitting between them. In nucleotides, the CDR3 is TGTGCCAGCAGAGACGGGAACTATGGCTACACCTTC. Translation gives CASRDGNYGYTF.

To note about this clone: The same CDR3 arises from other DNA sequences in this sample as well. The chain employs TRBV30 and TRBJ1-1; D is possibly TRBD1 (6 bases). The V and J ends lost 0 bases and 2 bases respectively, with 7 bases between them. The V gene's germline CDR1 is GTSNPN and CDR2 SVGIG (reference sequence). The CDR3 totals 13 residues. CDR3 in amino acids: CAWSVGGNTEAFF. CDR3 bases: TGTGCCTGGAGTGTTGGGGGCAACACTGAAGCTTTCTTT.

CDR3 amino acids: CASTSQRPVEAFF. DNA for the CDR3: TGTGCCAGCACCTCCCAGCGCCCAGTTGAAGCTTTCTTT. This sequence joins TRBV11-2 and TRBJ1-1; D ambiguous. V was shortened by 7 bases and J by 7 bases, with 16 bases between the two germline ends. The CDR3 extends over 13 amino acids. Germline CDR1 is SGHAT and CDR2 is FQNNGV.

The chain recombines TRBV7-9 with TRBJ1-4, with 7 bases that match TRBD1. This CDR3 is built from 15 residues. Looked up from germline, CDR1 is SEHNR and CDR2 is FQNEAQ (reference sequence). Germline trimming cut 5 bases from V and 7 bases from J; bases unmatched to any gene: 10. The CDR3 spells CASSPARTGSEKLFF. The CDR3 DNA sequence: TGTGCCAGCAGCCCTGCACGGACAGGAAGTGAAAAACTGTTTTTT. The full variable domain, with the rest looked up from reference TRBV7-9 and TRBJ1-4, is DTGVSQNPRHKITKRGQNVTFRCDPISEHNRLYWYRQTLGQGPEFLTYFQNEAQLEKSRLLSDRFSAERPKGSFSTLEIQRTEQGDSAMYLCASSPARTGSEKLFFGSGTQLSVL.